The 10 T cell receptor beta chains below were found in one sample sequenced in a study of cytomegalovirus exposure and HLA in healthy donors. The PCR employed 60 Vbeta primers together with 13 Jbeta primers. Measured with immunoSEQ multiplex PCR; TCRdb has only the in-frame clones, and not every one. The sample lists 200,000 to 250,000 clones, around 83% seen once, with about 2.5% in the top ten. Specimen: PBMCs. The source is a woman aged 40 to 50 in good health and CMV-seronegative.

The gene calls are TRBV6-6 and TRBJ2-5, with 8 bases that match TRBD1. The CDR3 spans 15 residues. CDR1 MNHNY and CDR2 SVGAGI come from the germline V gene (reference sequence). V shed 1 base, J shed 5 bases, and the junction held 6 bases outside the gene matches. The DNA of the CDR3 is TGTGCCAGCAGTTACTTGGCAGGGGGCTGGGAGACCCAGTACTTC. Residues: CASSYLAGGWETQYF.

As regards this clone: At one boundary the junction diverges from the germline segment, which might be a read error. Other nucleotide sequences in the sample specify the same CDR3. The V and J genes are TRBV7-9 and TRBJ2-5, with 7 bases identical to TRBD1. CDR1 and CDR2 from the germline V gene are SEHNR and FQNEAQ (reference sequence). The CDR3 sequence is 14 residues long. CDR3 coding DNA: TGTGCCAGCAGCCCACAGGGGTCAGGGGAGACTCAGTACTTC. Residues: CASSPQGSGETQYF.

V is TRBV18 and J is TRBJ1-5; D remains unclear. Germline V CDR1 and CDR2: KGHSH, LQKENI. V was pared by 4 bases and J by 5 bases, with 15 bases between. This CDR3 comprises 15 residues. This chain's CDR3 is CASSQGFGDDQPQHF. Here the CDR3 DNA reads TGTGCCAGCTCACAAGGCTTCGGAGACGATCAGCCCCAGCATTTT.

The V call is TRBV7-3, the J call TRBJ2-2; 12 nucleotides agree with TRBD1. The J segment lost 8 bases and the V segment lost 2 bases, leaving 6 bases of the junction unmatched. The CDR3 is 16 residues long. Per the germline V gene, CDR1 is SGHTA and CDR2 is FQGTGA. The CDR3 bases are TGTGCCAGCAGCTTACCCGGGGACAGGGGGCGAGGGGAGCTGTTTTTT. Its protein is CASSLPGDRGRGELFF.

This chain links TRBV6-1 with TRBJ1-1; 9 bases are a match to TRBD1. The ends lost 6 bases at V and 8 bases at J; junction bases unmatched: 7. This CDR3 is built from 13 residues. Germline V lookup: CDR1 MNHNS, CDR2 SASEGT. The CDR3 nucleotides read TGTGCCAGCAGGATGACAGGGGGGGTCGAAGCTTTCTTT. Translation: CASRMTGGVEAFF.

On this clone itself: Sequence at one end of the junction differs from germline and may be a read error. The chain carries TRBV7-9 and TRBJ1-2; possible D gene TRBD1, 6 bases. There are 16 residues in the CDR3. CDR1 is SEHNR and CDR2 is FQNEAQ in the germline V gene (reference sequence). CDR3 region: CSSSLSGRQANYGYTF. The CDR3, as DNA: TGTTCCAGCAGCCTCTCTGGGCGACAGGCTAACTATGGCTACACCTTC.

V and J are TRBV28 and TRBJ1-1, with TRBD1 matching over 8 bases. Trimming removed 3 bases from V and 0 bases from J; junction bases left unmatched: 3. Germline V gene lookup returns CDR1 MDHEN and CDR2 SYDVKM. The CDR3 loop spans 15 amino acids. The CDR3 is CASSLTGEVNTEAFF. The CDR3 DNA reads TGTGCCAGCAGTTTGACAGGGGAGGTGAACACTGAAGCTTTCTTT. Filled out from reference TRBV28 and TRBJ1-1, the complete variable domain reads DVKVTQSSRYLVKRTGEKVFLECVQDMDHENMFWYRQDPGLGLRLIYFSYDVKMKEKGDIPEGYSVSREKKERFSLILESASTNQTSMYLCASSLTGEVNTEAFFGQGTRLTVV.

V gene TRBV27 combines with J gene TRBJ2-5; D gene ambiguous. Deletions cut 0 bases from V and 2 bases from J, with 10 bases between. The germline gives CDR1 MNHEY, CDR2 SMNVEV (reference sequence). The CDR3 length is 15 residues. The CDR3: CASSLSAAPQETQYF. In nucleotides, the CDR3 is TGTGCCAGCAGTTTATCGGCGGCACCTCAAGAGACCCAGTACTTC.

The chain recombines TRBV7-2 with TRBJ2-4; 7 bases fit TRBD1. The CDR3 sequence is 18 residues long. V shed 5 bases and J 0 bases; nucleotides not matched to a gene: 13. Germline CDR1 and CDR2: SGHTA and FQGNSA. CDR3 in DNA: TGTGCCAGCAGCCCCGTCCCAGGGGGTGGCCTAGCCAAAAACATTCAGTACTTC. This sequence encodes CASSPVPGGGLAKNIQYF.

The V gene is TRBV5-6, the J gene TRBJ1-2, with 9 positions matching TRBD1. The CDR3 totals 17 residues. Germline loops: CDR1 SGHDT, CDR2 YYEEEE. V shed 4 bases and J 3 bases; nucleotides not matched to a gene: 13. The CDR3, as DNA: TGTGCCAGCAGCGAATTGGGGACAGGGATTCGGGACTATGGCTACACCTTC. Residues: CASSELGTGIRDYGYTF. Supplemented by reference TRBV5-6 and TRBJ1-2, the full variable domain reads DAGVTQSPTHLIKTRGQQVTLRCSPKSGHDTVSWYQQALGQGPQFIFQYYEEEERQRGNFPDRFSGHQFPNYSSELNVNALLLGDSALYLCASSELGTGIRDYGYTFGSGTRLTVV.